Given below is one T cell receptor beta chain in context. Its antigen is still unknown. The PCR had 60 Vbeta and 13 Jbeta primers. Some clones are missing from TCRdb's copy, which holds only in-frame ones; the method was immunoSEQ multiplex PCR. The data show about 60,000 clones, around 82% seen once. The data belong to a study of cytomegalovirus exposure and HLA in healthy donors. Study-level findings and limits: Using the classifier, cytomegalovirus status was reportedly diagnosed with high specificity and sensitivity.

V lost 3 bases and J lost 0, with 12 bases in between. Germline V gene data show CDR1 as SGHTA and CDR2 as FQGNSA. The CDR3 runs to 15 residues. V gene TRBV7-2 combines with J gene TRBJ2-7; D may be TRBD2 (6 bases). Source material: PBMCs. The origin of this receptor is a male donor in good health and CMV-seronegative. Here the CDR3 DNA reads TGTGCCAGCAGCTTTTATAGCGGCCCCTCCTACGAGCAGTACTTC. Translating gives CASSFYSGPSYEQYF.